What follows is one TCR beta chain and its context. This entry belongs to a study of blood T cell repertoires in COVID-19. Study-level information: Both acute and convalescent COVID-19 samples were obtained from the United States, Italy and Spain. Sample material is recorded as cDNA or gDNA derived from T cells, B-cell-depleted T cells, or PBMCs.

TCRdb keeps only in-frame clones here, not all; method: immunoSEQ multiplex PCR. The table has more than 350,000 clones, approximately 87% seen once. V lost 7 bases and J lost 0, with 19 bases in between. This CDR3 region has 16 residues. CDR1 and CDR2 (germline): MDHEN, SYDVKM. This TCR was sampled from a woman in her forties or fifties who had recovered from COVID-19. This chain links TRBV28 with TRBJ2-7; no clear D. The sequenced sample consisted of PBMCs or T cells enriched from blood (not recorded which). DNA for the CDR3: TGTGCCAGCATCGCCGCTAAAATCCCATACTCCTACGAGCAGTACTTC. This translates into CASIAAKIPYSYEQYF. The full variable domain, its missing parts supplied by reference TRBV28 and TRBJ2-7, is DVKVTQSSRYLVKRTGEKVFLECVQDMDHENMFWYRQDPGLGLRLIYFSYDVKMKEKGDIPEGYSVSREKKERFSLILESASTNQTSMYLCASIAAKIPYSYEQYFGPGTRLTVT.